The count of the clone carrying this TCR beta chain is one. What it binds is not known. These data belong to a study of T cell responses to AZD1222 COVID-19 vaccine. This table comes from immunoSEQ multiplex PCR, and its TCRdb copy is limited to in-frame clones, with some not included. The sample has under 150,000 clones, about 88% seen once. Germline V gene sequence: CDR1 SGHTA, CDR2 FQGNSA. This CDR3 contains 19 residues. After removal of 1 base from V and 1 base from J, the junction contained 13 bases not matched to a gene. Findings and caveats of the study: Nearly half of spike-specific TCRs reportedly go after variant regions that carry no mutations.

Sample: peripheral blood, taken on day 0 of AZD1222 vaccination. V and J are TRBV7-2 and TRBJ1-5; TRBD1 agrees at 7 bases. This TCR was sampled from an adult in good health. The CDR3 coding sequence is TGTGCCAGCAGCTTAGAAGCAGGGACAGAGGGAGGGAGCAATCAGCCCCAGCATTTT. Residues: CASSLEAGTEGGSNQPQHF.